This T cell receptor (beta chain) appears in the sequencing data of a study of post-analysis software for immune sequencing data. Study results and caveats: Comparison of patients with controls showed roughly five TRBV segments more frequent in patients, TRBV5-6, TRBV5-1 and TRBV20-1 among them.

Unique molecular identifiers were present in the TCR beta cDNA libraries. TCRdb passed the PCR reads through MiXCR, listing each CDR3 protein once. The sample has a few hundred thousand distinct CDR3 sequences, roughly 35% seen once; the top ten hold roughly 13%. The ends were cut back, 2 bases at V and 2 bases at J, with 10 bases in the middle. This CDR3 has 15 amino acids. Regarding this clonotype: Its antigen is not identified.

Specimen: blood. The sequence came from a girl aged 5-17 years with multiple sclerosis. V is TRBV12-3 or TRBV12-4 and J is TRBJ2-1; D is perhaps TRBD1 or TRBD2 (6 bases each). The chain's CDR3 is CASSLSRGPYNEQFF. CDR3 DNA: TGTGCCAGCAGTTTATCACGGGGGCCCTACAATGAGCAGTTCTTC.